This T cell receptor beta chain was recovered during a study of shared clonotypes between healthy human individuals. Findings and caveats of the study: There were few donors, and this limited the genetic and exposure-history diversity represented. Exclusively blood specimens were collected; tissue repertoires likely differ.

The germline V gene encodes CDR1 PRHDT and CDR2 FYEKMQ (reference sequence). This CDR3 contains 17 residues. Trimming stripped 4 bases from V and 3 bases from J, with 21 bases between. This clone was detected once. The antigen is undetermined. Sequencing was performed with immunoSEQ multiplex PCR; in TCRdb, only in-frame clones are kept and a portion is missing. The profile covers about 2 million clones, with just under 95% appearing a single time and more than 0.95% taken by the ten largest. CD45RO negativity and positive selection for CCR7 defined naive CD8 cells, a population that excluded terminally differentiated effector memory CD45RA+ cells.

The chain employs TRBV13 and TRBJ2-5, with D unclear. The specimen sequenced was naive CD8+ T cells sorted from blood. The clonotype was recovered from a young man in good health. CDR3 in amino acids: CASSSSMAGLLEETQYF. The CDR3 DNA sequence: TGTGCCAGCAGCTCCTCAATGGCCGGCCTTCTAGAAGAGACCCAGTACTTC. Using reference TRBV13 and TRBJ2-5 for the parts outside the CDR3, the full variable domain is AAGVIQSPRHLIKEKRETATLKCYPIPRHDTVYWYQQGPGQDPQFLISFYEKMQSDKGSIPDRFSAQQFSDYHSELNMSSLELGDSALYFCASSSSMAGLLEETQYFGPGTRLLVL.